Sequencing of this T cell receptor (beta chain) was carried out in a study of regulatory T cells in long-lasting Graves disease. Time point denoted: persistent/refractory GD, antithyroid drugs over 5 years with positive TRAb. The authors made the TCR library using RNA they extracted from PBMCs. American Thyroid Association guidelines were used to diagnose Graves' disease. This clonotype was seen a single time. Its antigen is currently unknown. One junction end disagrees with the germline gene, perhaps due to a read error. The CDR3 runs 12 residues. The V gene's germline CDR1 is SGHRS and CDR2 YFSETQ. Study-wide results and limits: Persistent disease favored TRBV28, TRBJ1-2 and TRBJ2-5.

According to the study, TCR beta libraries were built with iRepertoire HTBI primers and CDR3-region Arm-PCR. TCRdb itself ran the multiplex PCR reads through MiXCR, one entry per CDR3 protein. The repertoire holds about 660,000 distinct CDR3 sequences, about 32% seen once, with around 42% in the top ten. The sequencing here drew on peripheral blood mononuclear cells (PBMCs), taken when the disease was refractory, from a patient treated with antithyroid drugs. The receptor was derived from a female donor with Graves disease. The chain recombines TRBV5-1 with TRBJ2-5; D perhaps matches TRBD2 (6 bases). CDR3: CASSLVGGWNVF. The CDR3 nucleotides are TGCGCCAGCAGCTTGGTGGGAGGATGGAATGTCTTC.